The present T cell receptor (beta chain) was sequenced within a study of T cell clones after liver transplantation. TCRdb's table, derived via immunoSEQ multiplex PCR, lists solely in-frame clones and lacks some. The sample holds 70,000 or so clones, 85% to 95% seen once. CDR3 length equals 13 residues. Between the trimmed V and J ends, which lost 1 base and 6 bases, there was a span of 7 bases. CDR1 is MGHRA, CDR2 YSYEKL, per germline. This chain connects TRBV4-1 to TRBJ2-1, with no clear D. The receptor's source is a human patient who received a liver transplant. Some T cells may arise from the graft donor. Specimen: CD4+ T cells from blood, collected approximately 25 months after liver transplant. In DNA form, the CDR3 reads TGCGCCAGCAGCCAAGCCGAGTTCAATGAGCAGTTCTTC. Its translation is CASSQAEFNEQFF.